This TCR beta chain was identified during a study of Ad26.COV2.S vaccination and SARS-CoV-2 variants. Study overall: Recipients of Ad26.COV2.S got it intramuscularly, once or twice 56 days apart.

The table came from immunoSEQ multiplex PCR; TCRdb's copy has only in-frame clones and leaves some out. The sample includes around 420,000 clones, 88% of them seen just once. Regarding treatment: around 19 received Ad26.COV2.S at low or high dose, single or two shots; about 5 received placebo; per-sample allocation not given. Vaccine and placebo recipients were sampled on day 63 after the first injection. It was an adult aged 18-55 years in Boston who was the donor. This clone was seen a single time. The same CDR3 is also encoded by other DNA sequences in this sample. V dropped 3 bases and J dropped 2 bases, with 8 bases sitting between them. The CDR3 consists of 13 residues. Germline V gene data show CDR1 as LNHDA and CDR2 as SQIVND (reference sequence).

This rearrangement joins TRBV19 to TRBJ2-7; perhaps TRBD2 as D (6 bases). The sequencing here drew on peripheral blood, taken in a trial of Ad26.COV2.S vaccine versus placebo. This receptor was obtained from a person between 18 and 65 years old who received the Ad26.COV2.S COVID-19 vaccine or a placebo. The CDR3 loop is CASSIGRTYEQYF. The CDR3 nucleotides are TGTGCCAGTAGTATTGGGAGGACCTACGAGCAGTACTTC.